A single sample is the source of the 17 T cell receptor beta chains below, sequenced in a study of blood T cells in healthy people across ages. The second PCR ran 7 to 11 cycles with a sample-barcoded 5' primer and J-beta primers. TCRdb ran MiXCR on the 5' RACE reads and lists one entry per CDR3 protein. The sample lists some 900,000 distinct CDR3 sequences, around 46% occurring once. Sequencing was done on a sample of blood. The origin of the receptors is a man aged 25-40 years in good health.

This clonotype has just a few counts. The genes are TRBV28 and TRBJ1-5, with TRBD1 as a possible D gene (5 bases). This CDR3 comprises 15 residues. Deletions cut 4 bases from V and 0 bases from J, with 10 bases between. The germline V gene encodes CDR1 MDHEN and CDR2 SYDVKM. The CDR3 loop is CASSSRDSSNQPQHF. The DNA of the CDR3 is TGTGCCAGCAGTTCCCGAGACAGTAGCAATCAGCCCCAGCATTTT.

The J gene is TRBJ1-5, the V gene TRBV6-5; D is unclear. Germline values: CDR1 MNHEY, CDR2 SVGAGI. The V gene lost 0 bases and the J gene lost 1 base, with 13 bases spanning the gap. The CDR3 loop spans 17 amino acids. The CDR3 reads CASSYSGQPTSNQPQHF. CDR3 nucleotide sequence: TGTGCCAGCAGTTACTCGGGTCAGCCTACAAGCAATCAGCCCCAGCATTTT.

The chain recombines TRBV29-1 with TRBJ2-7; 8 bases align to TRBD2. Germline-derived CDR1 and CDR2 are SQVTM and ANQGSEA. This CDR3 region has 17 residues. After removal of 0 bases from V and 0 bases from J, the junction contained 10 bases not matched to a gene. CDR3 in DNA: TGCAGCGTTGAAGATGGGGCGGGGGGATTGTTCTCCTACGAGCAGTACTTC. This translates into CSVEDGAGGLFSYEQYF.

Ten or more counts support this clonotype. The chain links TRBV7-2 to TRBJ2-2; TRBD1 matches 7 bases. The CDR3 runs to 16 residues. The J segment lost 4 bases and the V segment lost 4 bases, leaving 9 bases of the junction unmatched. Germline-derived CDR1 and CDR2 are SGHTA and FQGNSA. In DNA form, the CDR3 reads TGTGCCAGCAGCTCACGCCGGGACAGTACCACCGGGGAGCTGTTTTTT. Translating gives CASSSRRDSTTGELFF. Using reference TRBV7-2 and TRBJ2-2 for the parts outside the CDR3, the full variable domain is GAGVSQSPSNKVTEKGKDVELRCDPISGHTALYWYRQSLGQGLEFLIYFQGNSAPDKSGLPSDRFSAERTGGSVSTLTIQRTQQEDSAVYLCASSSRRDSTTGELFFGEGSRLTVL.

The rearrangement uses TRBV28 and TRBJ2-6, with D tentatively TRBD1 or TRBD2 (7 bases each). CDR3 length: 20 amino acids. Between the trimmed V and J ends, which lost 6 bases and 0 bases, there was a span of 24 bases. Germline CDR1 and CDR2: MDHEN and SYDVKM. CDR3 protein: CASRIQGGDHLASGANVLTF. In DNA form, the CDR3 reads TGTGCCAGCAGAATCCAGGGGGGGGATCACCTTGCCTCTGGGGCCAACGTCCTGACTTTC.

The V and J genes are TRBV7-2 and TRBJ2-1, with D uncertain. The CDR3 runs to 17 residues. Between the trimmed V and J ends, which lost 0 bases and 0 bases, there was a span of 12 bases. From germline, CDR1 is SGHTA and CDR2 FQGNSA. CDR3 DNA: TGTGCCAGCAGCTTAGCCCCAGCGCGGAGCTCCTACAATGAGCAGTTCTTC. Residues: CASSLAPARSSYNEQFF.

The CDR3 nucleotides read TGTGCCATCAGTGGATCAGGGGTCAGCTACGAGCAGTACTTC. This encodes CAISGSGVSYEQYF. The J gene is TRBJ2-7, the V gene TRBV10-3, with D maybe TRBD1 (6 bases). The V and J ends lost 4 bases and 3 bases respectively, with 13 bases between them. This CDR3 is built from 14 residues. Germline lookup yields CDR1 ENHRY and CDR2 SYGVKD.

The V and J genes are TRBV6-2 or TRBV6-3 and TRBJ2-7; tentatively, D is TRBD2 (5 bases). This CDR3 spans 15 amino acids. Per germline, CDR1 MNHEY and CDR2 SVGEGT. V dropped 2 bases and J dropped 2 bases, with 13 bases sitting between them. The CDR3 bases are TGTGCCAGCAGTTACGCAGGACGGGGAACCTACGAGCAGTACTTC. The encoded protein is CASSYAGRGTYEQYF.

CDR3 sequence (DNA): TGTGCCATCAGCGTGGCAGGGCCTTTGACCGAGCAGTACTTC. Residues: CAISVAGPLTEQYF. The V call is TRBV10-3, the J call TRBJ2-5, with a possible D match to TRBD1 (5 bases). The end of the DNA is better explained by TRBJ2-7, so the J call may be wrong. The CDR3 spans 14 residues. Germline CDR1 ENHRY, CDR2 SYGVKD.

Many counts were recorded for this clonotype. The chain employs TRBV6-1 and TRBJ1-6; D is unresolved. The CDR3 contains 11 residues. CDR1 MNHNS and CDR2 SASEGT come from the germline V gene. Trimming took 4 bases from V and 9 from J, leaving 4 bases between them. DNA of the CDR3: TGTGCCAGCAGTGGAAGTTCACCCCTCCACTTT. Amino acid sequence: CASSGSSPLHF.

This clonotype has a count of ten or more. Given a much more abundant clone one base away, this may be a read error. The chain is built from TRBV20-1 and TRBJ2-5, with TRBD2 identical over 7 bases. Germline V gene lookup returns CDR1 DFQATT and CDR2 SNEGSKA (reference sequence). There are 13 residues in the CDR3. With V trimmed by 3 bases and J by 11 bases, 12 bases remained unmatched. CDR3 nucleotides: TGCAGTGCTAGTGCTCGGGGGGAGGGTGAGCAGTACTTC. This gives the protein CSASARGEGEQYF.

The rearrangement joins TRBV4-1 to TRBJ1-2; D call uncertain. This CDR3 contains 14 residues. Germline V gene sequence: CDR1 MGHRA, CDR2 YSYEKL. V lost 0 bases, J lost 2 bases, and 7 bases lay in between. The CDR3 DNA sequence: TGCGCCAGCAGCCAAGACGAGGTAAACTATGGCTACACCTTC. Translated: CASSQDEVNYGYTF.

The chain links TRBV24-1 to TRBJ2-1, with D hard to call. Between the trimmed V and J ends, which lost 3 bases and 4 bases, there was a span of 9 bases. CDR3 size: 14 residues. The germline CDR1 and CDR2 sequences are KGHDR and SFDVKD. CDR3 coding DNA: TGTGCCACCAGTGATAGTCAGAGGTACAATGAGCAGTTCTTC. This codes for CATSDSQRYNEQFF.

The chain couples TRBV21-1 to TRBJ2-4; TRBD1, the table's D call, was not compared with the DNA. TRBV21-1 is a known pseudogene. The CDR3 is made up of 14 amino acids. The CDR3 protein is CARLQVLAKNIQYF. CDR3 coding DNA: TGTGCCAGGCTACAGGTGCTAGCCAAAAACATTCAGTACTTC.

There are a few counts of this clonotype. The chain carries TRBV28 and TRBJ1-5; TRBD1 might be the D (6 bases). The V gene's germline CDR1 is MDHEN and CDR2 SYDVKM. The V and J ends lost 6 bases and 1 base respectively, with 13 bases between them. This CDR3 is 15 amino acids long. DNA of the CDR3: TGTGCCAGCAGGGAGGTCGGACAGAGCAATCAGCCCCAGCATTTT. This gives the protein CASREVGQSNQPQHF.

This clonotype was detected only once. The chain combines TRBV28 with TRBJ1-5, with D possibly being TRBD1 (6 bases). The germline CDR1 and CDR2 sequences are MDHEN and SYDVKM. V shed 6 bases and J shed 2 bases, with 20 bases lying between them. The CDR3 consists of 17 residues. The CDR3 DNA is TGTGCCAGCAGACCCACGACAGGAGATGGGGGCAATCAGCCCCAGCATTTT. This gives the protein CASRPTTGDGGNQPQHF.

The chain joins TRBV7-9 to TRBJ2-3; 15 nucleotides match TRBD2. The germline gives CDR1 SEHNR, CDR2 FQNEAQ (reference sequence). The CDR3 runs 16 residues. V lost 5 bases to trimming and J lost 4 bases; unmatched junction nucleotides: 4. The CDR3 region is CASSPWTSGGADTQYF. CDR3 sequence (DNA): TGTGCCAGCAGCCCCTGGACTAGCGGGGGGGCAGATACGCAGTATTTT.